This section outlines one T cell receptor (beta chain) sequence together with its context. This sample was included in a study of T cell responses to AZD1222 COVID-19 vaccine. The CDR3 has 15 amino acids. Germline V gene sequence: CDR1 SGHTA, CDR2 FQGNSA. The V gene end was trimmed by 6 bases and the J gene end by 7 bases; junction bases not matched to a gene: 11. Here immunoSEQ multiplex PCR was the method, and the copy in TCRdb shows in-frame clones only, minus some. This table has roughly 120,000 clones, around 83% appearing once. This sequence joins TRBV7-2 and TRBJ2-1, with TRBD2 matching 8 bases. The specimen was peripheral blood, collected 28 days after the second AZD1222 dose. The receptor's source is an adult who received the AZD1222 COVID-19 vaccine. The CDR3 loop reads CASRSGTRGFNEQFF. The CDR3 nucleotides read TGTGCCAGCAGATCCGGGACTAGGGGGTTTAATGAGCAGTTCTTC.